These T cell receptor beta chains were read from a single sample in a study of shared clonotypes between healthy human individuals. Generated by immunoSEQ multiplex PCR, the TCRdb table keeps only in-frame clones and is missing some. The sample lists roughly 720,000 clones, about nine tenths occurring once. The sample consisted of memory CD8+ T cells from PBMCs. These receptors were obtained from a man younger than 35 in good health. Some clones in this sample may be carry-over from other donors' samples. Both conserved end residues are part of each CDR3. D genes are given only for firm matches. Clone sizes are given selectively: once, few, many, or a class where the clone is expanded.

.,.,TRBV7-9,TRBJ2-3,CASSSRTTKADTQYF,TGTGCCAGCAGCTCACGGACGACCAAAGCAGATACGCAGTATTTT
once,TRBD2,TRBV7-9,TRBJ2-7,CASSSEPGLADLVGYF,TGTGCCAGCAGCTCGGAACCGGGACTAGCGGATTTGGTTGGGTACTTC
.,TRBD2,TRBV19,TRBJ2-4,CASSVGLAGSGGIQYF,TGTGCCAGTAGTGTAGGACTAGCGGGAAGTGGGGGCATTCAGTACTTC
.,.,TRBV5-1,TRBJ1-1,CASSLDRPNTEAFF,TGCGCCAGCAGCTTAGACAGGCCGAACACTGAAGCTTTCTTT
.,.,TRBV6-6,TRBJ2-7,CASSYGNSYEQYF,TGTGCCAGCAGTTACGGCAACTCCTACGAGCAGTACTTC
.,.,TRBV7-7,TRBJ2-7,CASSLGPREEQYF,TGTGCCAGCAGCTTAGGTCCCAGGGAGGAGCAGTACTTC
.,.,TRBV7-9,TRBJ2-5,CASNQREGHVQETQYF,TGTGCCAGCAACCAAAGAGAGGGACATGTACAAGAGACCCAGTACTTC
once,TRBD1,TRBV29-1,TRBJ2-7,CSVKGGQDYEQYF,TGCAGCGTTAAGGGGGGACAGGACTACGAGCAGTACTTC
.,TRBD1,TRBV30,TRBJ1-2,CAWSEDRVYTF,TGTGCCTGGAGTGAGGACAGGGTGTACACCTTC
.,TRBD1,TRBV7-6,TRBJ2-6,CASSLSGGSGANVLTF,TGTGCCAGCAGCTTATCAGGGGGCTCTGGGGCCAACGTCCTGACTTTC
.,.,TRBV4-2,TRBJ1-4,CASSSQTGTQNEKLFF,TGTGCCAGCAGCTCCCAAACCGGGACACAAAATGAAAAACTGTTTTTT
.,TRBD2,TRBV2,TRBJ2-7,CASGGREVYYEQYF,TGTGCCAGCGGCGGGCGGGAGGTTTACTACGAGCAGTACTTC
.,TRBD2,TRBV7-3,TRBJ2-1,CASSSIAGGNEQFF,TGTGCCAGCAGCTCCATAGCGGGAGGGAATGAGCAGTTCTTC
.,.,TRBV2,TRBJ2-7,CASRDSGWAYEQYF,TGTGCCAGCAGGGACTCGGGTTGGGCCTACGAGCAGTACTTC
.,.,TRBV5-1,TRBJ2-7,CASSFNRKYEQYF,TGCGCCAGCAGCTTTAACAGAAAGTACGAGCAGTACTTC
.,TRBD1,TRBV29-1,TRBJ2-1,CSVLPGQGTINEQFF,TGCAGCGTTCTTCCGGGACAGGGGACCATCAATGAGCAGTTCTTC
.,TRBD1,TRBV6-6,TRBJ2-3,CASKQGTDTQYF,TGTGCCAGCAAACAGGGGACAGATACGCAGTATTTT
.,.,TRBV15,TRBJ1-4,CATSRGYSMGMANEKLFF,TGTGCCACCAGCAGGGGCTACAGTATGGGAATGGCTAATGAAAAACTGTTTTTT
.,.,TRBV7-2,TRBJ1-2,CASSLPPGIRDGNYGYTF,TGTGCCAGCAGCTTACCCCCTGGGATCCGGGACGGTAACTATGGCTACACCTTC
.,.,TRBV5-6,TRBJ1-6,CASSLQGYNSPLHF,TGTGCCAGCAGCTTGCAGGGGTATAATTCACCCCTCCACTTT
.,.,TRBV30,TRBJ1-3,CAWRDGNTIYF,TGTGCCTGGAGGGATGGAAACACCATATATTTT
.,TRBD2,TRBV27,TRBJ2-3,CASRTGLVRLAGEDTQYF,TGTGCCAGCAGGACGGGACTGGTGCGGCTAGCGGGAGAAGATACGCAGTATTTT
.,TRBD2,TRBV15,TRBJ2-7,CATSNEGGGSSYEQYF,TGTGCCACCAGCAACGAGGGCGGGGGGAGCTCCTACGAGCAGTACTTC
.,TRBD2,TRBV5-8,TRBJ2-7,CASSLPISGSYEQYF,TGTGCCAGCAGCTTACCTATTAGCGGGAGTTATGAGCAGTACTTC
.,TRBD1,TRBV7-8,TRBJ2-1,CASSVDRGRHEQFF,TGTGCCAGCAGCGTCGACAGGGGGAGGCATGAGCAGTTCTTC
.,.,TRBV4-1,TRBJ2-7,CASSVNRERNEQYF,TGCGCCAGCAGTGTCAATCGGGAGAGGAACGAGCAGTACTTC
few,.,TRBV4-1,TRBJ2-2,CASSLLLRNTGELFF,TGCGCCAGCAGCCTCCTTCTTAGGAACACCGGGGAGCTGTTTTTT
.,TRBD2,TRBV9,TRBJ2-7,CASSVGGTSEGLYF,TGTGCCAGCAGCGTAGGTGGGACTAGCGAAGGGCTGTACTTC